Below, one T cell receptor beta chain is given with its context. What it binds is unknown. At the DNA level, this CDR3 is encoded by other sequences in the same sample as well. Stage II-IVA oral cavity squamous cell carcinoma was new and untreated by systemic or radiation therapy. Produced via immunoSEQ multiplex PCR; TCRdb's table is partial and in-frame only. This sample has approximately 72,000 clones; 65% to 85% occur once, and the top ten carry 3% to 4%. The data were obtained in a study of neoadjuvant anti-PD-1 for oral cavity cancer. Background on the study: Patients mostly received three to four biweekly nivolumab doses at 3 mg/kg before surgery. Around day 43, patients without progression received a fourth nivolumab dose before surgery. Overall study findings and caveats: Only three patients per response group were TCR-analyzed; validation needed.

The TCR was taken from a person aged 35-79 years with oral cavity squamous cell carcinoma. Sequences were derived from PBMCs, sampled before nivolumab (anti-PD-1) treatment.

CDR3 nucleotides: TGTGCCAGCAGGAGGGGCTCCTATGGCTACACCTTC. This sequence encodes CASRRGSYGYTF. This chain joins TRBV27 and TRBJ1-2; the D gene is possibly TRBD1 (5 bases). Per the germline V gene, CDR1 is MNHEY and CDR2 is SMNVEV (reference sequence). CDR3 size: 12 residues. Trimming removed 6 bases from V and 4 bases from J, with 9 bases in between.